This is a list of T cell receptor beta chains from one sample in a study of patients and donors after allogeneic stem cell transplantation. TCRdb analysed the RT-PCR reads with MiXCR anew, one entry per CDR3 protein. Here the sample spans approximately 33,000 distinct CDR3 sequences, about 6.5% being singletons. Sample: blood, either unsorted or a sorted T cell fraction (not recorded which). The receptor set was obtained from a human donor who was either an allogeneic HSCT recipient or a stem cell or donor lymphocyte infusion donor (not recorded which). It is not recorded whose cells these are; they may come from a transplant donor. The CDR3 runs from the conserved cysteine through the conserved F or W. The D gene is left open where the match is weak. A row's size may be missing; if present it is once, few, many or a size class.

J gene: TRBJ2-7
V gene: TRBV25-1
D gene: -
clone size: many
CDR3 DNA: TGTGCCAGCAGTGCCCGAACTAGTCCCTACTACGAGCAGTACTTC
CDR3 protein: CASSARTSPYYEQYF

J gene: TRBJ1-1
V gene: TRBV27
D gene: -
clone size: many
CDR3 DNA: TGTGCCAGCAGCCTTAACCCCGAGAGGGGCGTGGCTTTCTTT
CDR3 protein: CASSLNPERGVAFF

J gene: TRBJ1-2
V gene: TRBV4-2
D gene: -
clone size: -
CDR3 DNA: TGTGCCAGCAGCCAAGCAGGGTATGGCTACACCTTC
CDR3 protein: CASSQAGYGYTF

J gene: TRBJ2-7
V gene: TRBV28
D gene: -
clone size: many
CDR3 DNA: TGTGCCAGCAGCCTTGAGGGGACTGTCACCTACGAGCAGTACTTC
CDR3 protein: CASSLEGTVTYEQYF

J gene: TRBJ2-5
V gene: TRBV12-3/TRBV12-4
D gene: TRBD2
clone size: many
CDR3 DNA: TGTGCCAGCAGTTTAGTAGCGGGAGGGCTGAAGACCCAGTACTTC
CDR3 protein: CASSLVAGGLKTQYF

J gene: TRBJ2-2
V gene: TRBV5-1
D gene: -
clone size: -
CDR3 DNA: TGCGCCAGCAGCTTTGGGGGCACGAACACCGGGGAGCTGTTTTTT
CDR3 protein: CASSFGGTNTGELFF

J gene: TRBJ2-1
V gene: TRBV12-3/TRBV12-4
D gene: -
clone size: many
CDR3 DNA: TGTGCCAGCAGTTTAGGACAGACCCGCAATGAGCAGTTCTTC
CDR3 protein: CASSLGQTRNEQFF

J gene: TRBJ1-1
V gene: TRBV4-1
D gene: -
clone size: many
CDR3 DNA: TGCGCCAGCAGCCAAGGTCACAGGGCGGCTGGGAACACTGAAGCTTTCTTT
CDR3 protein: CASSQGHRAAGNTEAFF

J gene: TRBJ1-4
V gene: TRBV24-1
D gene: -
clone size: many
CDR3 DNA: TGTGCCACCAGTGAACCGGGACATAAACTGTTTTTT
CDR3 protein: CATSEPGHKLFF

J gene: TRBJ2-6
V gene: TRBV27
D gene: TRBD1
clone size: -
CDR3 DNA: TGTGCCAGCAGACCGGGACAGTTCTTCTCTGGGGCCAACGTCCTGACTTTC
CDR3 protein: CASRPGQFFSGANVLTF

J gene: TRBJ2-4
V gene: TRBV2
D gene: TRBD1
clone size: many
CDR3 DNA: TGTGCCAGCAGTTACGAGACAGGGGACAAAAACATTCAGTACTTC
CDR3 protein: CASSYETGDKNIQYF

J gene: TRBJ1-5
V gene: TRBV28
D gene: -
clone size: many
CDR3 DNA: TGTGCCAGCAGTTGGGGCAGCAGGTATAGCAATCAGCCCCAGCATTTT
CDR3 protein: CASSWGSRYSNQPQHF

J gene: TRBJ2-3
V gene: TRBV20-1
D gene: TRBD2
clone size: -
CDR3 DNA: TGCAGTGCTCCTGCGACTAGCGGGGGCACAGATACGCAGTATTTT
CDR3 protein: CSAPATSGGTDTQYF

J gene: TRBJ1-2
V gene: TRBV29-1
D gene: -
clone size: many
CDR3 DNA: TGCAGCGTTGAAGGGCAGGACCCCTCTGGCTACACCTTC
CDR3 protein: CSVEGQDPSGYTF

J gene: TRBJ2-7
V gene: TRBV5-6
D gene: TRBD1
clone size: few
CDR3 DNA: TGTGCCAGCAGCTTGGTAGGGACAGGGGCCTACGAGCAGTACTTC
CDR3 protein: CASSLVGTGAYEQYF

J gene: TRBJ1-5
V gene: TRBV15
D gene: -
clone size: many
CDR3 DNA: TGTGCCACCAGCAGAGAAGGGGGTATAGATCAGCCCCAGCATTTT
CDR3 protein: CATSREGGIDQPQHF

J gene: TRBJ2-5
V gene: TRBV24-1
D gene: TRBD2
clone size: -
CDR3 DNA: TGTGCCACGACCATAGCGGGAGGGCCGCAAGAGACCCAGTACTTC
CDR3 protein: CATTIAGGPQETQYF

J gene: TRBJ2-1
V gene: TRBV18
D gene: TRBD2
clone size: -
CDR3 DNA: TGTGCCAGCTCAGACGGCGGGGGCAATGAGCAGTTCTTC
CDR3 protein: CASSDGGGNEQFF

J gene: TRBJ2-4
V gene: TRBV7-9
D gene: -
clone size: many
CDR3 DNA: TGTGCCAGCAGCTCAAACGCACAAGGAGCCAAAAACATTCAGTACTTC
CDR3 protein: CASSSNAQGAKNIQYF

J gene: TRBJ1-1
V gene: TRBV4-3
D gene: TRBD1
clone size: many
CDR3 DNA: TGCGCCAGCAGCCCCACCTCCGGGACAGCTGAAGCTTTCTTT
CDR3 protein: CASSPTSGTAEAFF

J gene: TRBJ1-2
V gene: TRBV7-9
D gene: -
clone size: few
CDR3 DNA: TGTGCCAGCAGGACGGCGGACAGCCCTAATGCCTATGGCTACACCTTC
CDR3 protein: CASRTADSPNAYGYTF

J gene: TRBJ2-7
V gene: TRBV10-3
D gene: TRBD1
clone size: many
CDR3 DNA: TGTGCCATCAGCCGGACAGGGGACTACGAGCAGTACTTC
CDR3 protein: CAISRTGDYEQYF

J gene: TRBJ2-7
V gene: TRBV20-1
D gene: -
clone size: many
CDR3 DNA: TGCAGTGCTCTCAGGACAGCCTTCTCCTACGAGCAGTACTTC
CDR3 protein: CSALRTAFSYEQYF

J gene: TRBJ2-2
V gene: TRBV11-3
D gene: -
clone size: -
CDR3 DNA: TGTGCCAGCAGCTTTGCAGTGTACCCCGCAGGGGCCGGGGAGCTGTTTTTT
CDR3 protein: CASSFAVYPAGAGELFF

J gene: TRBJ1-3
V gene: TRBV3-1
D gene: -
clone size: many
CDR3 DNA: TGTGCCAGCAGCCAAGGAGTTGACAGATCTGGAAACACCATATATTTT
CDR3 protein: CASSQGVDRSGNTIYF

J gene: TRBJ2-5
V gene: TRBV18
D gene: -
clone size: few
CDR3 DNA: TGTGCCAGCTCACCAGCTAAATCTGTTTGGGAGCAAAATCAAGAGACCCAGTACTTC
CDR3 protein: CASSPAKSVWEQNQETQYF

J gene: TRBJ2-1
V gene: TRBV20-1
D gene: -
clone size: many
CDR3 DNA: TGCAGTGCTAGAGATTTGTTCCGCCCCTACAATGAGCAGTTCTTC
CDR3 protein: CSARDLFRPYNEQFF

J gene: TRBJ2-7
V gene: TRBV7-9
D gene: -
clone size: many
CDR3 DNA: TGTGCCAGCAGCGTGCCGGGACTTTCATACGAGCAGTACTTC
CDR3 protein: CASSVPGLSYEQYF

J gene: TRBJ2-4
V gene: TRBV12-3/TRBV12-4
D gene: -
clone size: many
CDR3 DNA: TGTGCCAGCAGCCCCCCTGGGTGGGGCGCTGAAAACATTCAGTACTTC
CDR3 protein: CASSPPGWGAENIQYF

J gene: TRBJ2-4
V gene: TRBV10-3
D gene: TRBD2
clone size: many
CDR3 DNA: TGTGCCATCAGTGAGTCGATCATAAGCGGGGGAGTCGAGATTCAGTACTTC
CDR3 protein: CAISESIISGGVEIQYF

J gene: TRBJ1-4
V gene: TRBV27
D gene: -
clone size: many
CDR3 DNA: TGTGCCAGCACCCCGCGGGGCAGCGTTAATGAAAAACTGTTTTTT
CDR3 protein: CASTPRGSVNEKLFF

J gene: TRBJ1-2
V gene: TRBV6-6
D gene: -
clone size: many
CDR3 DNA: TGTGCCATCCGGGACTCTAAGGGGTACTATGGCTACACCTTC
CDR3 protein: CAIRDSKGYYGYTF

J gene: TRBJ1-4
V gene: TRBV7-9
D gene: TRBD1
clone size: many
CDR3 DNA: TGTGCCAGCAGCAACCTCGAGGCAGGGGGTGTTGAAAAACTGTTTTTT
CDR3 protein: CASSNLEAGGVEKLFF

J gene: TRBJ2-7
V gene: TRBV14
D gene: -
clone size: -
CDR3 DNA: TGTGCCAGCAGCCAAGGTGACAGTTGGTTTGACGAGCAGTACTTC
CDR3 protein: CASSQGDSWFDEQYF

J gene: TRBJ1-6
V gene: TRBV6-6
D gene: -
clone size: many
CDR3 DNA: TGTGCCAGCAGTTACTCGTCAGTGGGCAATTCACCCCTCCACTTT
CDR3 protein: CASSYSSVGNSPLHF

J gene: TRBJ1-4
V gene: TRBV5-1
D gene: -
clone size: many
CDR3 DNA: TGCGCCAGCAGCCCTAGGGTCGGGCAGTATGAAAAACTGTTTTTT
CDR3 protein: CASSPRVGQYEKLFF

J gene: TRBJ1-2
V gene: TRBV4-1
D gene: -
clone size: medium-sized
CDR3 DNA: TGCGCCAGCAGCCAAGATCGGGGAAACGATGGCTACACCTTC
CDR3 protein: CASSQDRGNDGYTF

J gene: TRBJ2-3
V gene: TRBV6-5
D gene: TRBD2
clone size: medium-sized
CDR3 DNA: TGTGCCAGCAGGCGTCTAGCGGGAGGAGATACGCAGTATTTT
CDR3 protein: CASRRLAGGDTQYF

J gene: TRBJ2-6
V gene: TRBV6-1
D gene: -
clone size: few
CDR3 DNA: TGTGCCAGCAGTGGAGGGGTCAATGGGGCCAACGTCCTGACTTTC
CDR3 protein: CASSGGVNGANVLTF

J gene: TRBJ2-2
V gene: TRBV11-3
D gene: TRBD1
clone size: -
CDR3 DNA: TGTGCCAGCAGCTCGACAGGGACCGGGGAGCTGTTTTTT
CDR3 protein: CASSSTGTGELFF

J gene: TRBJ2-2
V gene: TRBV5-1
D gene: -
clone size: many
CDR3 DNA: TGCGCCAGCAGCTTGCGGGCTAGCCTGAACACCGGGGAGCTGTTTTTT
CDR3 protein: CASSLRASLNTGELFF

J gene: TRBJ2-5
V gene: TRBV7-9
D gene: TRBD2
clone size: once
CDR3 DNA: TGTGCCAGCAGCTCTCCGAGGGCTAGCGGGAGTGGGGAGACCCAGTACTTC
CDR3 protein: CASSSPRASGSGETQYF